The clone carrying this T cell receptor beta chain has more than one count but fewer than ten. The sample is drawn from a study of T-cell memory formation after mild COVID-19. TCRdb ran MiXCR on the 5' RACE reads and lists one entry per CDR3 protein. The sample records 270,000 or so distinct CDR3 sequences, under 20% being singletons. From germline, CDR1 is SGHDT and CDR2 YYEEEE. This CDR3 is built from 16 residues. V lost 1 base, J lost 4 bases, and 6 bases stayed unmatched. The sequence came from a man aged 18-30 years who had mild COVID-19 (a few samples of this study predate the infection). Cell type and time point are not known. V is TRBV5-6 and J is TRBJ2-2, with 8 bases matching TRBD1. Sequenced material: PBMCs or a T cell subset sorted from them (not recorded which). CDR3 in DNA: TGTGCCAGCAGCTTGCGAGACAGGGGTGGCACCGGGGAGCTGTTTTTT. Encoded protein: CASSLRDRGGTGELFF.